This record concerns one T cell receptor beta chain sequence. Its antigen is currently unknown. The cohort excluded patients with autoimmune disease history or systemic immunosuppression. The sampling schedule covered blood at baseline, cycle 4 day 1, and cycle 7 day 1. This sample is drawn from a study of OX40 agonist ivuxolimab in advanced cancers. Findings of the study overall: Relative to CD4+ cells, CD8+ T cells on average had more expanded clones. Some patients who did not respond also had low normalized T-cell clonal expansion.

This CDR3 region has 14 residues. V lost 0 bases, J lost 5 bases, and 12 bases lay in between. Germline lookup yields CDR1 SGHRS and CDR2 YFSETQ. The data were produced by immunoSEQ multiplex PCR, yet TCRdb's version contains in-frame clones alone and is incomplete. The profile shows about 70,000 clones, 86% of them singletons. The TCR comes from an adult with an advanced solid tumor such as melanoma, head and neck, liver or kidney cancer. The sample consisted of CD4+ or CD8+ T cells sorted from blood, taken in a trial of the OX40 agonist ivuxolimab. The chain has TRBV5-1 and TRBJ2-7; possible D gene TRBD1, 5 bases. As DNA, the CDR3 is TGCGCCAGCAGCTTGGTTCCGCAGGGCGACGAGCAGTACTTC. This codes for CASSLVPQGDEQYF.